Each of the 9 T cell receptor beta chains below was sequenced from the same sample in a study of post-analysis software for immune sequencing data. Antigens of these TCRs are unknown. Unique molecular identifiers were carried by the TCR beta cDNA libraries. Each CDR3 protein is one row after TCRdb ran MiXCR on the PCR reads. The table has over 300,000 distinct CDR3 sequences, less than 40% seen once. General study results and limits: TRBV segments more frequent in patients than in controls numbered five and included TRBV5-6, TRBV5-1 and TRBV20-1.

The material sequenced was blood. These receptors were obtained from a girl under 18 with multiple sclerosis.

The CDR3 DNA reads as TGTGCCAGCAGGCCCGGGTCGGGGAGAGCCAACAATGAGCAGTTCTTC. Translation gives CASRPGSGRANNEQFF. The chain is built from TRBV7-2 and TRBJ2-1; D is possibly TRBD2 (5 bases). V gave up 6 bases and J gave up 5 bases, with 20 bases separating them. The CDR3 runs to 16 residues. Germline-derived CDR1 and CDR2 are SGHTA and FQGNSA.

This clonotype occurred a few times. The chain links TRBV29-1 to TRBJ1-2; no clear D. Trimming removed 7 bases from V and 6 bases from J, with 21 bases in between. Germline V gene sequence: CDR1 SQVTM, CDR2 ANQGSEA. This CDR3 is built from 14 residues. CDR3 protein: CSALEPGRRNGYTF. The CDR3 DNA follows: TGCAGCGCCCTTGAGCCGGGGAGACGAAATGGCTACACCTTC.

Only one count was recorded for this clonotype. V is TRBV12-3 or TRBV12-4 and J is TRBJ2-3; 8 positions agree with TRBD2. The CDR3 totals 16 residues. After removal of 3 bases from V and 5 bases from J, the junction contained 10 bases not matched to a gene. The CDR3 loop reads CASSFIGGGTEDTQYF. The CDR3 nucleotides read TGTGCCAGCAGTTTTATCGGCGGGGGGACTGAAGATACGCAGTATTTT.

The chain is built from TRBV10-3 and TRBJ2-1; 12 bases line up with TRBD2. The CDR3 is made up of 18 amino acids. Germline CDR1 ENHRY, CDR2 SYGVKD. V was clipped by 4 bases and J by 7 bases; unmatched bases: 14. CDR3 loop: CAISGPTSGGMFANEQFF. The CDR3 DNA is TGTGCCATCAGTGGCCCTACTAGCGGGGGGATGTTTGCGAATGAGCAGTTCTTC.

In its sample, this clonotype was seen a few times. The rearrangement links TRBV29-1 to TRBJ1-1, with TRBD1 as a possible D gene (6 bases). The germline V gene encodes CDR1 SQVTM and CDR2 ANQGSEA. This CDR3 spans 13 amino acids. Trimming took 7 bases from V and 4 from J, leaving 16 bases between them. As DNA, the CDR3 is TGCAGCGGCAGGGGTCGCTTTGGCACTGAAGCTTTCTTT. Translation gives CSGRGRFGTEAFF.

The rearrangement joins TRBV12-3 or TRBV12-4 to TRBJ1-4; TRBD1 matches 10 bases. The V segment lost 4 bases and the J segment 5 bases; nucleotides outside the gene matches: 4. This CDR3 is built from 15 residues. In DNA, the CDR3 is TGTGCCAGCAGTTCCTCGGACAGGGGGAATGAAAAACTGTTTTTT. This sequence encodes CASSSSDRGNEKLFF.

This chain connects TRBV20-1 to TRBJ2-7; 11 bases map to TRBD2. CDR1 is DFQATT and CDR2 is SNEGSKA in the germline V gene (reference sequence). Trimming took 3 bases from V and 0 from J; bases not matched to a gene: 7. The CDR3 runs to 16 residues. The CDR3 DNA reads as TGCAGTGCTAGGGCTAGCGGGGGGAGTTTCTCCTACGAGCAGTACTTC. It yields the protein CSARASGGSFSYEQYF.

The gene calls are TRBV4-3 and TRBJ2-3; 8 positions agree with TRBD2. The V gene's germline CDR1 is LGHNA and CDR2 YSLEER. The CDR3 consists of 16 residues. V shed 0 bases, J shed 3 bases, and the junction held 5 bases outside the gene matches. CDR3 in amino acids: CASSQDGGLATDTQYF. The CDR3 coding sequence is TGCGCCAGCAGCCAAGATGGAGGACTAGCAACAGATACGCAGTATTTT.

The rearrangement uses TRBV10-3 and TRBJ2-7; perhaps TRBD2 as D (5 bases). Trimming shortened V by 5 bases and J by 5 bases, and 19 bases separated the two germline ends. Germline V lookup: CDR1 ENHRY, CDR2 SYGVKD. The CDR3 runs 15 residues. The CDR3 loop is CAISTTTRPGNEQYF. For the CDR3, the DNA is TGTGCCATCAGTACCACCACCCGGCCGGGGAACGAGCAGTACTTC.